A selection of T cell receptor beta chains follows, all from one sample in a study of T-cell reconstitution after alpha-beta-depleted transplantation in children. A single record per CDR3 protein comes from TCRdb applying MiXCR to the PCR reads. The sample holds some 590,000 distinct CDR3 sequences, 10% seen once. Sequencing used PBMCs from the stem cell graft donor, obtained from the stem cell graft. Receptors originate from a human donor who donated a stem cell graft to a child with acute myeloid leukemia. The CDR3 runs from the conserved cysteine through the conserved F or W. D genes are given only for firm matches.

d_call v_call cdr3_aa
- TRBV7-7 CASNPLHSPSTDTQYF
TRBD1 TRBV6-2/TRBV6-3 CASSYSGQPFYEQYF
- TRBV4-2 CASRPTGVGELFF
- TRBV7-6 CASSKRQGGHEQFF
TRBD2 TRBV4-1 CASSQEGLAAQYF
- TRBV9 CASSAAEPNEKLFF
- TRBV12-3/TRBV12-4 CASSLGAGELFF
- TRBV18 CASSPPDYYEQYF
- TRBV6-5 CASSYSDGTFLTGELFF
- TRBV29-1 CSVLGTLSGNTIYF
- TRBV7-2 CASSLGGGLLAKNIQYF
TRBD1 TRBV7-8 CASSLVDRDNQPQHF
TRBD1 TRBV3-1 CASSPWTGGDLNEQFF
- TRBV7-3 CASSPGRPDSPLHF
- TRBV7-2 CASRIGMETQYF
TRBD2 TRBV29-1 CSVVPGTSGNYNEQFF
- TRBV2 CASSEGQGRTNEKLFF
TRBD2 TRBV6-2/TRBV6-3 CASSNPSGRANEQFF
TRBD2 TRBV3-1 CASSQEGLAGYEQYF
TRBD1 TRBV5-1 CASSSLGQPNTEAFF
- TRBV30 CAWSPPAEAFF
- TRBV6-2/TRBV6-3 CASSRTRTPYNEQFF
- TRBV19 CASSIGNYNEQFF
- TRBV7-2 CASSGDRRTGELFF
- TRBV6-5 CASSYSSPGSGTDTQYF
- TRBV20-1 CSAPSHQGIGEQFF
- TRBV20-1 CSASLTVGANEQFF